This TCR beta chain was sequenced in a study of human T cells and chemical hapten exposure. Background on the study: An approximately 2 cm by approximately 2 cm inner upper arm patch received 2% DPC for sensitization.

Study results and caveats: Donors in the study had alopecia, meaning their immune response may differ from healthy people's. Following DPC sensitization, TCRs present above 1 in 1000 frequency showed no change.

The sample's time point: patch test 3, about 24 weeks after DPC sensitization. The treatment is: therapeutic diphenylcyclopropenone sensitization with weekly scalp DPC. Venepuncture was done earlier than the placement of each patch test. This clonotype was seen only a few times. The antigen is unknown. TCRdb reprocessed the RACE reads with MiXCR, giving one entry per CDR3 protein. The sample records about 82,000 distinct CDR3 sequences, over 10% being singletons. CDR3 length equals 13 residues. Trimming stripped 0 bases from V and 3 bases from J, with 3 bases between. Germline values: CDR1 MGHRA, CDR2 YSYEKL.

This clonotype was sampled from a woman aged 50 to 60 with alopecia areata. Some clones in this sample may be carry-over from other donors' samples. The chain joins TRBV4-1 to TRBJ2-1; D gene uncertain. The material sequenced was whole blood, taken in connection with sensitization to the hapten diphenylcyclopropenone (DPC). As DNA, the CDR3 is TGCGCCAGCAGCCAAGACCTCTACAATGAGCAGTTCTTC. Encoded protein: CASSQDLYNEQFF.